This T cell receptor beta chain derives from a study of shared clonotypes between healthy human individuals. Study-wide context: Donors were a couple of women and three men aged 18 to 49.

A word on this clone: The likely explanation is a read error, given a far larger clone one base away.

This table comes from immunoSEQ multiplex PCR, and its TCRdb copy is limited to in-frame clones, with some not included. Here the sample spans about 520,000 clones, roughly 80% being singletons. Germline loops: CDR1 GTSNPN, CDR2 SVGIG (reference sequence). Between the trimmed V and J ends, which lost 0 bases and 0 bases, there was a span of 14 bases. The CDR3 extends over 17 amino acids. The clonotype originates from a woman in her 40s in good health. Some clones in this sample may be carry-over from other donors' samples. J is TRBJ1-4 and V is TRBV30; D is unresolved. Input material: PBMCs. The CDR3 nucleotides read TGTGCCTGGAGTGTTAACATGGGCCATGCAACTAATGAAAAACTGTTTTTT. The encoded protein is CAWSVNMGHATNEKLFF.